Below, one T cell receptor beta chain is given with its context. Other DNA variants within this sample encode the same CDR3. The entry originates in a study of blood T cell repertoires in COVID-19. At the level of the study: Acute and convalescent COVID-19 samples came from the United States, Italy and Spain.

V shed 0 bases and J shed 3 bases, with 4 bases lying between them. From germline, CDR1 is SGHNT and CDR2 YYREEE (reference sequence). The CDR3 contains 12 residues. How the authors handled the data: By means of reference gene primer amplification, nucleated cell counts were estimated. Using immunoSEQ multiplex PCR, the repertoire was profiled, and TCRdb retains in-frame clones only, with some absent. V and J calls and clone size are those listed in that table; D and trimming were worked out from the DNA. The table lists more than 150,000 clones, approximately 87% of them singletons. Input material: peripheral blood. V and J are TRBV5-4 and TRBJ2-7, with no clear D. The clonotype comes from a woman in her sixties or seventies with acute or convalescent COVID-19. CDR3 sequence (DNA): TGTGCCAGCAGCTTGGACAACTACGAGCAGTACTTC. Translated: CASSLDNYEQYF.